This TCR beta chain was identified during a study of T cell changes during pregnancy in multiple sclerosis. Some clones are missing from TCRdb's copy, which holds only in-frame ones; the method was immunoSEQ multiplex PCR. The table records tens of thousands of clones, over 80% of them present only once. V lost 1 base, J lost 4 bases, and 13 bases lay in between. CDR1 is SGHNT, CDR2 YENEEA, per germline. This CDR3 is built from 16 residues. The sequence was obtained from a female donor with multiple sclerosis, enrolled in a pregnancy study. This material consisted of CD4+ T cells from peripheral blood mononuclear cells, taken before pregnancy. The rearrangement joins TRBV11-3 to TRBJ2-2; possibly TRBD2 for D (5 bases). CDR3 nucleotides: TGTGCCAGCAGCTTAGGCCTGGACTGGGCCACCGGGGAGCTGTTTTTT. It encodes CASSLGLDWATGELFF.